Each of the 11 T cell receptor beta chains below was sequenced from the same sample in a study of blood T cell repertoires in COVID-19. Assay used: immunoSEQ multiplex PCR; TCRdb lists only in-frame clones, some missing. The sample lists around 150,000 clones, around 87% occurring once. Sequenced sample: peripheral blood. All receptors come from a man aged 50 or older with active COVID-19.

The chain links TRBV5-4 to TRBJ2-5; 7 bases map to TRBD2. Germline CDR1 SGHNT, CDR2 YYREEE (reference sequence). With V trimmed by 0 bases and J by 14 bases, 16 bases remained unmatched. The CDR3 has 15 amino acids. This CDR3 is CASSLAGLGESEEYF. Written as DNA, the CDR3 is TGTGCCAGCAGCTTGGCTGGACTAGGAGAATCAGAGGAATACTTC.

This sequence joins TRBV5-1 and TRBJ2-1; the match to TRBD2 covers 8 bases. The CDR3 has 15 residues. Trimming removed 4 bases from V and 4 bases from J; junction bases left unmatched: 7. CDR1 is SGHRS and CDR2 is YFSETQ in the germline V gene. CDR3 amino acids: CASSTGSGGYNEQFF. The CDR3 nucleotides are TGCGCCAGCAGCACCGGCAGCGGGGGATACAATGAGCAGTTCTTC.

This chain uses TRBV7-2 with TRBJ2-2; a weak D match, TRBD2 (7 bases). The ends were cut back, 4 bases at V and 5 bases at J, with 11 bases in the middle. From germline, CDR1 is SGHTA and CDR2 FQGNSA. This CDR3 region has 14 residues. The CDR3: CASSWGGTTGELFF. The CDR3 DNA is TGTGCCAGCAGCTGGGGGGGCACGACCGGGGAGCTGTTTTTT.

The chain employs TRBV7-2 and TRBJ2-7; D uncertain. The CDR3 spans 15 residues. Germline assignment: CDR1 SGHTA and CDR2 FQGNSA. The V end lost 2 bases, the J end lost 0 bases, and 11 bases lay between the germline ends. CDR3 sequence: CASSLQRGSSYEQYF. The CDR3 nucleotides read TGTGCCAGCAGCTTACAGCGCGGAAGCTCCTACGAGCAGTACTTC.

This clone showed up just once. The rearrangement joins TRBV5-1 to TRBJ2-3; 10 positions agree with TRBD1. Germline lookup yields CDR1 SGHRS and CDR2 YFSETQ. The V gene end was trimmed by 0 bases and the J gene end by 4 bases; junction bases not matched to a gene: 2. The CDR3 sequence is 15 residues long. CDR3 region: CASSLEGQGADTQYF. The CDR3 DNA sequence: TGCGCCAGCAGCTTGGAAGGACAGGGGGCAGATACGCAGTATTTT.

This rearrangement joins TRBV2 to TRBJ2-5; 12 bases match TRBD2. CDR1 is SNHLY and CDR2 is FYNNEI in the germline V gene. The CDR3 consists of 15 residues. The V and J ends lost 1 base and 4 bases, in that order; junction bases with no gene match: 1. The CDR3 region has the DNA TGTGCCAGCAGTGAAGGACTAGCGGGGGCAGAGACCCAGTACTTC. Residues: CASSEGLAGAETQYF. Combining the CDR3 with reference TRBV2 and TRBJ2-5 gives the whole variable domain EPEVTQTPSHQVTQMGQEVILRCVPISNHLYFYWYRQILGQKVEFLVSFYNNEISEKSEIFDDQFSVERPDGSNFTLKIRSTKLEDSAMYFCASSEGLAGAETQYFGPGTRLLVL.

The gene calls are TRBV4-1 and TRBJ1-6, with TRBD1 as a possible D gene (6 bases). Trimming left V 3 bases short and J 9 bases short, with 15 bases between. The CDR3 consists of 15 residues. The germline CDR1 and CDR2 sequences are MGHRA and YSYEKL. The CDR3 loop reads CASSQGDRRGSPLHF. The CDR3 DNA reads as TGCGCCAGCAGCCAGGGAGACAGGCGAGGTTCACCCCTCCACTTT.

The V gene is TRBV5-1, the J gene TRBJ2-1; D might be TRBD1 (5 bases). Germline V gene sequence: CDR1 SGHRS, CDR2 YFSETQ. V lost 0 bases and J 5 bases, leaving 9 bases between the germline ends. This CDR3 contains 14 residues. The CDR3 DNA reads TGCGCCAGCAGCTTGGGAGACAGCAACAATGAGCAGTTCTTC. Amino acid sequence: CASSLGDSNNEQFF.

The J gene is TRBJ2-7, the V gene TRBV11-2, with 10 bases that match TRBD1. Per germline, CDR1 SGHAT and CDR2 FQNNGV. The CDR3 has 15 amino acids. The trim removed 3 bases at V and 5 bases at J, leaving 7 bases unmatched. CDR3 DNA sequence: TGTGCCAGCAGCTTTGGCTCCGGGACAGGGGACGAGCAGTACTTC. Protein product: CASSFGSGTGDEQYF.

The sample holds a few counts of this clone. This chain uses TRBV12-3 or TRBV12-4 with TRBJ2-1; a weak D match, TRBD1 (5 bases). The V end lost 5 bases, the J end lost 5 bases, and 10 bases lay between the germline ends. The CDR3 runs to 13 residues. CDR3 in DNA: TGTGCCAGCAGTGCCCCCAGGGACAATGAGCAGTTCTTC. As protein: CASSAPRDNEQFF.

V is TRBV15 and J is TRBJ1-2; TRBD1 aligns across 11 bases. The trim removed 0 bases at V and 6 bases at J, leaving 6 bases unmatched. The CDR3 length is 16 residues. CDR1 and CDR2 (germline): LNHNV, YYDKDF (reference sequence). CDR3 in amino acids: CATSRDPRDRGDGYTF. The CDR3 bases are TGTGCCACCAGCAGAGATCCTAGGGACAGGGGGGATGGCTACACCTTC.